This T cell receptor beta chain came from a study of regulatory T cells in long-lasting Graves disease. Germline-derived CDR1 and CDR2 are SGHNT and YYREEE (reference sequence). The CDR3 is made up of 11 amino acids. Deletions cut 7 bases from V and 3 bases from J, with 4 bases between. Time point here: persistent/refractory GD, antithyroid drugs over 5 years with positive TRAb. Construction of the TCR library relied on RNA isolated from PBMCs. Arm-PCR of CDR3 regions and iRepertoire HTBI primers were the basis on which TCR beta libraries were built. TCRdb used MiXCR to reprocess the multiplex PCR reads, holding one entry per CDR3 protein. The repertoire has about 470,000 distinct CDR3 sequences, around 20% of them found once; the top ten carry 7% to 9.5%.

The chain combines TRBV5-4 with TRBJ2-2; the D is unclear. Material: peripheral blood mononuclear cells (PBMCs), obtained when the disease was refractory, from a patient treated with antithyroid drugs. This clonotype was sampled from a female donor with Graves disease. Here the CDR3 reads CASGHTGELFF. CDR3 sequence (DNA): TGTGCCAGCGGCCACACCGGGGAGCTGTTTTTT.